This passage covers 6 T cell receptor beta chains from one sample sequenced in a study of shared clonotypes between healthy human individuals. Data came from immunoSEQ multiplex PCR; TCRdb stores just in-frame clones and leaves some out. Altogether about 2 million clones are present, roughly 94% being singletons, with the ten largest covering 0.13%. Material: naive CD4+ T cells sorted from blood. The subset: CD45RA+ positively selected. The receptors here all came from a man between 18 and 29 years old in good health.

The chain recombines TRBV19 with TRBJ1-5, with TRBD1 identical over 7 bases. The CDR3 contains 15 residues. Unmatched junction bases numbered 10, after V lost 4 bases and J lost 7 bases. Germline CDR1 is LNHDA and CDR2 is SQIVND (reference sequence). The CDR3 DNA reads as TGTGCCAGTAGTAGTGCAGGGGGGGGACGCCAGCCCCAGCATTTT. Its protein is CASSSAGGGRQPQHF.

Concerning this clone: Possible read error: a much larger clone is one base away. Within the sample, other DNA sequences also encode this same CDR3. The DNA for the CDR3 is TGTGCCAGCAGTTTGACTCAGCCCCAGCATTTT. The encoded protein is CASSLTQPQHF. The chain has TRBV28 and TRBJ1-5; no clear D. Trimming took 3 bases from V and 6 from J, leaving 3 bases between them. The CDR3 runs 11 residues. Per the germline V gene, CDR1 is MDHEN and CDR2 is SYDVKM.

For the CDR3, the DNA is TGTGCCAGCAGCCAGGGCTACAATGAGCAGTTCTTC. This gives the protein CASSQGYNEQFF. The chain has TRBV5-6 and TRBJ2-1, with TRBD1 as a possible D gene (5 bases). CDR3 length equals 12 residues. The germline V and J ends were trimmed by 4 bases and 3 bases, with 5 bases remaining between them. CDR1 SGHDT and CDR2 YYEEEE come from the germline V gene.

The rearrangement joins TRBV2 to TRBJ2-3; TRBD2 matches at 9 bases. The CDR3 is 14 residues long. Germline V gives CDR1 SNHLY, CDR2 FYNNEI. V lost 6 bases to trimming and J lost 5 bases; unmatched junction nucleotides: 6. The CDR3 protein is CASRERGALDTQYF. CDR3 in DNA: TGTGCCAGCAGAGAGCGGGGGGCCCTAGATACGCAGTATTTT.

The J gene is TRBJ2-7, the V gene TRBV6-1, with a possible D match to TRBD2 (5 bases). The V end lost 6 bases, the J end lost 1 base, and 7 bases lay between the germline ends. CDR1 and CDR2 from the germline V gene are MNHNS and SASEGT. This CDR3 has 12 residues. CDR3: CASRRDSYEQYF. CDR3 in DNA: TGTGCCAGCAGGAGGGATTCCTACGAGCAGTACTTC.

The chain employs TRBV28 and TRBJ1-2; D may be TRBD1 (5 bases). The CDR3 is made up of 14 amino acids. With 2 bases removed from V and 6 bases from J, the gap between germline ends came to 13 bases. The germline V gene encodes CDR1 MDHEN and CDR2 SYDVKM. This CDR3 is CASSLIVGGNGYTF. The CDR3 DNA follows: TGTGCCAGCAGTTTAATAGTGGGGGGAAATGGCTACACCTTC.